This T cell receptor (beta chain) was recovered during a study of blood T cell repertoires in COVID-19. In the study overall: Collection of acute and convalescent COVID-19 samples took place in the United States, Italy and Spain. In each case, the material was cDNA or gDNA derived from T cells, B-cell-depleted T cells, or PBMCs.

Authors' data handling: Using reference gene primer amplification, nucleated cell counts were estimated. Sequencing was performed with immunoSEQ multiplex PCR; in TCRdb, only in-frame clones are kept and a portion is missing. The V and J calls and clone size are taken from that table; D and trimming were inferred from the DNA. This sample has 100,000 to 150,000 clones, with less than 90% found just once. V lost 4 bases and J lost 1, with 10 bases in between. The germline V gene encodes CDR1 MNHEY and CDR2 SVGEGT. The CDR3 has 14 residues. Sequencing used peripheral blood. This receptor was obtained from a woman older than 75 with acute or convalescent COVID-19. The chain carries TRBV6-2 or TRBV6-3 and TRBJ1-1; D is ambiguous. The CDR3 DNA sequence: TGTGCCAGCAGTTCCGCGGCCACGAACACTGAAGCTTTCTTT. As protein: CASSSAATNTEAFF.